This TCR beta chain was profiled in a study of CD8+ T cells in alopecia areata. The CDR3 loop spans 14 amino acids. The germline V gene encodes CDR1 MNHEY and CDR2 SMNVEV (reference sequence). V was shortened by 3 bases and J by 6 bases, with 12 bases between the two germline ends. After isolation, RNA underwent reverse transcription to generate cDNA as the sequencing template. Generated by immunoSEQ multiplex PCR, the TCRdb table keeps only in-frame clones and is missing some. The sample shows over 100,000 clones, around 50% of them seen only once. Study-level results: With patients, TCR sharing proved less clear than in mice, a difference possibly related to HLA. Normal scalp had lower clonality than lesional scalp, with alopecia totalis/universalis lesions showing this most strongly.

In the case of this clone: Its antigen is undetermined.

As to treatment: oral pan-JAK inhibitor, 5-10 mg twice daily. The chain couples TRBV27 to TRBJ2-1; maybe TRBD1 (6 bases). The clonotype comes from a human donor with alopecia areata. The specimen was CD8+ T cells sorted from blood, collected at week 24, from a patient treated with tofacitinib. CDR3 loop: CASSFLDSSNEQFF. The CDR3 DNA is TGTGCCAGCAGTTTCTTGGACAGTAGCAATGAGCAGTTCTTC.